Detailed here is one TCR beta chain. This clone was observed a few times. There is no known antigen for this receptor. No qualities accompany the bases; no much larger clone lies one base away. These data belong to a study of T cell responses to AZD1222 COVID-19 vaccine (dated by TCRdb to about 2021). Context from the whole study: AZD1222 recipients given second doses at about 4 weeks or at about 12 weeks were pooled, since spike-specific TCR depth and breadth were not found to differ between the two schedules. A total of 233 trial participants underwent TCR sequencing, of whom nearly 210 had received two doses of AZD1222 and about 26 had received two doses of the MenACWY control vaccine. Trial participants were enrolled into age subgroups of 18-55, 56-69 and 70-plus years, which contained about 160, 30 and 59 TCR-sequenced participants, respectively. The paper as a whole reports these results and caveats: A significant rise in spike-specific TCR breadth and depth was observed after two AZD1222 doses relative to day 0 and relative to MenACWY recipients. No day 14 peak-response samples were available, so repertoires were characterized only after the peak T cell response. Reportedly, almost half of the unique spike-specific TCRs recognized epitopes lying outside the regions that are mutated in the B.1.351 and B.1.1.7 variants. Conclusions about previously exposed vaccinees are limited, since just five or six AZD1222 recipients were seropositive for SARS-CoV-2 at baseline. Participants were mostly white British and included more females than males, and it was suggested by the authors that clonal diversity may have been underestimated. The vaccine-associated CD4 TCRs covered the entire spike protein, and the dominant responses fell in regions 160-218 and 743-854. In the small 56-69-year group, the increase in depth fell short of significance, most likely because of low power.

The CDR3 regions of human TCRbeta chains were analyzed by immunosequencing. Turning to the authors' computational methods: TCRs in the repertoires were compared against a reference library of SARS-CoV-2-specific TCRs that had been generated with the MIRA antigen-specificity platform. Breadth meant the fraction of unique TCRs that were SARS-CoV-2-associated, whereas depth meant the fraction of total T cells that were SARS-CoV-2-associated. Each spike-specific TCR was assigned to its reactive spike region and to a CD4 or CD8 class using the MIRA data. Log10-transformed breadth and depth values were compared by one-way ANOVA with Sidak's multiple comparisons tests. TCRdb provides this immuneACCESS table in a form limited to in-frame rearrangements. Some clones are lacking; in checked studies, under half of them reflect an unresolved V gene, and why the rest are absent is not known. Clone size and V and J calls were adopted from that table, with D and trimming inferred from the DNA. This sample has over 100,000 clones in its table, and approximately 90% of those were observed once. The biggest ten clones account for 2% to 3% of the sample.

Interpreted using the paper, the time point label stands for: baseline before first vaccination. Vaccinee samples were obtained from the UK trials COV001 and COV002, which included a single-blind randomized controlled phase 2/3 trial of AZD1222 (ChAdOx1 nCoV-19) in healthy adults. Trial participant PBMC samples were collected at day 0 and day 28 after the second dose for TCRbeta chain sequencing. Measured from the cysteine to the phenylalanine, the CDR3 is 14 residues long. The kept DNA is CDR3 alone, 42 bases in frame from the first base. CDR1 and CDR2 were assigned from the germline V gene (reference sequence) as MNHEY and SMNVEV. Trimming at the junction amounts to 8 bases on V and 5 bases on J, and the germline ends lie 15 bases apart.

This TCR was sampled from an adult in good health. Sequencing was performed on peripheral blood, taken on day 0 of AZD1222 vaccination. The V gene is TRBV27 and the J gene is TRBJ2-2; the D gene is perhaps TRBD1 or TRBD2, as each covers 5 bases. The nucleotides are TGTGCCAGCTGGGGACCCGCGAGGACCGGGGAGCTGTTTTTT. The resulting protein is CASWGPARTGELFF.